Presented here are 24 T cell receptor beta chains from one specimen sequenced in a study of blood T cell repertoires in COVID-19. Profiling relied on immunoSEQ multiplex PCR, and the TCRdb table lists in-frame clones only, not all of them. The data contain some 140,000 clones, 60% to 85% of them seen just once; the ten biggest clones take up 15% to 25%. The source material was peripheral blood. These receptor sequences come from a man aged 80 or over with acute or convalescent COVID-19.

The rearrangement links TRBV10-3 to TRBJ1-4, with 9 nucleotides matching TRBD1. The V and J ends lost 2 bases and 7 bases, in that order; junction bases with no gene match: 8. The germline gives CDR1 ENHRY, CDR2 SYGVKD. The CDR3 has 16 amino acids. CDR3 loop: CAISERSGTGTEKLFF. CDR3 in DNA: TGTGCCATCAGTGAGAGGTCCGGGACAGGGACTGAAAAACTGTTTTTT.

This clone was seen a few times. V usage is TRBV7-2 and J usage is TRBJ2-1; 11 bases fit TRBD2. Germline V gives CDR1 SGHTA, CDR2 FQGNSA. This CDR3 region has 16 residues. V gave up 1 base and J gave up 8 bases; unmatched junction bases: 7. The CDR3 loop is CASSLEASGGFYEQFF. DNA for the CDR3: TGTGCCAGCAGCTTAGAGGCTAGCGGGGGGTTTTATGAGCAGTTCTTC.

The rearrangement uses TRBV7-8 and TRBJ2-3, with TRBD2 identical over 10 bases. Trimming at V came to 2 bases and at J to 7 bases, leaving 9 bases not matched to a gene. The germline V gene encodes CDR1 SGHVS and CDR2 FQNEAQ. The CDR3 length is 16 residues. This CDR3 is CASSLFGAGGHNTQYF. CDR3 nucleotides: TGTGCCAGCAGCTTATTTGGAGCGGGGGGGCACAATACGCAGTATTTT.

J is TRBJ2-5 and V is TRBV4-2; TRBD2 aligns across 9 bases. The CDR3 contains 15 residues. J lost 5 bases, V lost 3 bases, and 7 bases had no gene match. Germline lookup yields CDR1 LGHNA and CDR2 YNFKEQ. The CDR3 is CASSQQTSGVETQYF. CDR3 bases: TGTGCCAGCAGCCAGCAGACTAGCGGAGTTGAGACCCAGTACTTC.

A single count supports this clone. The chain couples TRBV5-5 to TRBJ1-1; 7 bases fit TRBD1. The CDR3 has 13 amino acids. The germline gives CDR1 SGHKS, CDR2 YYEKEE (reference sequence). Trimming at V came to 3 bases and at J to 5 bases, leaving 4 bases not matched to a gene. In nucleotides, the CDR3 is TGTGCCAGCAGCTCATCGGACAGGACTGAAGCTTTCTTT. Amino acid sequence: CASSSSDRTEAFF.

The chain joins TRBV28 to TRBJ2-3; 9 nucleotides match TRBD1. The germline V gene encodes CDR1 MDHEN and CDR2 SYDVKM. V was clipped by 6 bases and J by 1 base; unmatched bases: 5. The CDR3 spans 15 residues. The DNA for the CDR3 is TGTGCCAGCAGCACAACAGGGGGCGGCACAGATACGCAGTATTTT. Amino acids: CASSTTGGGTDTQYF.

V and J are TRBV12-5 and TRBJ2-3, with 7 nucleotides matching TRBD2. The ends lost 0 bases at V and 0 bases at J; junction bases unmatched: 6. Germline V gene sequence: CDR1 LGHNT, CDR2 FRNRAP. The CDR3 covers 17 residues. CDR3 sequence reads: CASGLVLLAHSTDTQYF. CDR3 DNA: TGTGCTAGTGGTTTGGTACTACTAGCGCATAGCACAGATACGCAGTATTTT. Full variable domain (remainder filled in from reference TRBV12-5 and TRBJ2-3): DARVTQTPRHKVTEMGQEVTMRCQPILGHNTVFWYRQTMMQGLELLAYFRNRAPLDDSGMPKDRFSAEMPDATLATLKIQPSEPRDSAVYFCASGLVLLAHSTDTQYFGPGTRLTVL.

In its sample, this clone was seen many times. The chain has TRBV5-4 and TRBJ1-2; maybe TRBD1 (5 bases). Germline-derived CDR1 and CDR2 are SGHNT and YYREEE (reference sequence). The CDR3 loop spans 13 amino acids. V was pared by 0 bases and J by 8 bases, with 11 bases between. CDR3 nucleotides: TGTGCCAGCAGCTTGGACTCGGCAGGGGGCTACACCTTC. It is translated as CASSLDSAGGYTF.

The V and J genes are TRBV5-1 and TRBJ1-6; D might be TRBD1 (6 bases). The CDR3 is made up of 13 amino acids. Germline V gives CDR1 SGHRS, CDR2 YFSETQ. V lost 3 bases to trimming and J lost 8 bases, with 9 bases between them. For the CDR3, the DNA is TGCGCCAGCAGCTGGACAGCCGATTCACCCCTCCACTTT. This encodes CASSWTADSPLHF.

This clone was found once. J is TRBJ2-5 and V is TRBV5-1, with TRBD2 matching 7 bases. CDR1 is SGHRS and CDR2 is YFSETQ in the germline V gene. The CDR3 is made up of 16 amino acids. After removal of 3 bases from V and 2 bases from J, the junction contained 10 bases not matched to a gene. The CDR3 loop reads CASSWSGGGQQETQYF. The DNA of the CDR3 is TGCGCCAGCAGCTGGAGTGGGGGAGGGCAGCAAGAGACCCAGTACTTC.

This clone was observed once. The CDR3 is CASSLAPRAGGHSYEQYF. CDR3 sequence (DNA): TGTGCCAGCAGCTTGGCTCCCCGGGCAGGGGGCCACTCCTACGAGCAGTACTTC. This sequence joins TRBV5-5 and TRBJ2-7, with 8 bases lining up with TRBD1. The CDR3 has 18 residues. Unmatched junction bases numbered 11, after V lost 0 bases and J lost 0 bases. Germline V gene lookup returns CDR1 SGHKS and CDR2 YYEKEE (reference sequence).

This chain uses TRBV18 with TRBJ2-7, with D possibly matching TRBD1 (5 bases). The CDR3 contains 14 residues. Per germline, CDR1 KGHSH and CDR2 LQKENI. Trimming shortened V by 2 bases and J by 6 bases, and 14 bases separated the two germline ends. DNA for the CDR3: TGTGCCAGCTCACCAGACAGACGGAGTGGCGAGCAGTACTTC. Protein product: CASSPDRRSGEQYF.

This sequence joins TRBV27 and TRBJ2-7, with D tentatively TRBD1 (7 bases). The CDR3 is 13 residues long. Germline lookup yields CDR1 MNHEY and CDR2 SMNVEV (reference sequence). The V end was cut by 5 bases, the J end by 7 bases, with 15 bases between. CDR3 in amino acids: CASSMAGGREQYF. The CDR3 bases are TGTGCCAGCAGTATGGCAGGGGGGCGAGAGCAGTACTTC.

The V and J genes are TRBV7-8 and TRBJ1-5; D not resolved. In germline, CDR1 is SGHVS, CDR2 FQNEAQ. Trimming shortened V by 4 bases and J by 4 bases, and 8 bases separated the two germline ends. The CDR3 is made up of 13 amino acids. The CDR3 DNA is TGTGCCAGCAGCTCATGGGCGAATCAGCCCCAGCATTTT. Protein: CASSSWANQPQHF.

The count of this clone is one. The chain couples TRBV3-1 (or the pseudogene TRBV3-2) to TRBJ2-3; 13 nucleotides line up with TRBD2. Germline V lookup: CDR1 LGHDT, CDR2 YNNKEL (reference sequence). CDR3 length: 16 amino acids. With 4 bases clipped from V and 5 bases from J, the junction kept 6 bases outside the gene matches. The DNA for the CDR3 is TGTGCCAGCAGCCCACTAGCGGGGGGGCCTGGAGATACGCAGTATTTT. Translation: CASSPLAGGPGDTQYF.

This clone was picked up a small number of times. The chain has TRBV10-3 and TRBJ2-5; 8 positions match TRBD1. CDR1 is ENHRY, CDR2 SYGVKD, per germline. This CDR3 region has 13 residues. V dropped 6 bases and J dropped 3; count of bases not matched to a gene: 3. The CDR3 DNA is TGTGCCATCAGCGGACAGGGAAAAGAGACCCAGTACTTC. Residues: CAISGQGKETQYF.

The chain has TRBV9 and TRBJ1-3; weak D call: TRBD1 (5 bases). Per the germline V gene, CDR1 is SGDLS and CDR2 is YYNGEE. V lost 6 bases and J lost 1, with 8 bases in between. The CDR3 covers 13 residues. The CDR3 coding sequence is TGTGCCAGCAATGCAGGGTCTGGAAACACCATATATTTT. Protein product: CASNAGSGNTIYF.

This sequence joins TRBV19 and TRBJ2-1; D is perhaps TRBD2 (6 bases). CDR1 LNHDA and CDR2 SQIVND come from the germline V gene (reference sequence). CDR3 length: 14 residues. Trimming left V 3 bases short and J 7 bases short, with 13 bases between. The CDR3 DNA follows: TGTGCCAGTAGTATTACCGCCCGGGGGAATGAGCAGTTCTTC. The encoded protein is CASSITARGNEQFF.

This CDR3 is CASSPRDRTPQETQYF. The CDR3 region has the DNA TGCGCCAGCAGCCCCAGGGACAGGACACCCCAAGAGACCCAGTACTTC. This chain joins TRBV5-1 and TRBJ2-5; 8 nucleotides agree with TRBD1. Germline CDR1 reads SGHRS; CDR2 reads YFSETQ. The CDR3 is 16 residues long. Trimming cost V 4 bases and J 1 base; bases outside gene matches: 9.

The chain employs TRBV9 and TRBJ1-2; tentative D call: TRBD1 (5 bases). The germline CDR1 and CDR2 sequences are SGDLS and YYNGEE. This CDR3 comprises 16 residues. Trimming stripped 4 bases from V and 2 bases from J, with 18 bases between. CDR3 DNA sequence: TGTGCCAGCAGCCCCTTGGGGGGGGATTGGAACTATGGCTACACCTTC. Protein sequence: CASSPLGGDWNYGYTF. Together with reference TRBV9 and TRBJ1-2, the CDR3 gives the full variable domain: DSGVTQTPKHLITATGQRVTLRCSPRSGDLSVYWYQQSLDQGLQFLIQYYNGEERAKGNILERFSAQQFPDLHSELNLSSLELGDSALYFCASSPLGGDWNYGYTFGSGTRLTVV.

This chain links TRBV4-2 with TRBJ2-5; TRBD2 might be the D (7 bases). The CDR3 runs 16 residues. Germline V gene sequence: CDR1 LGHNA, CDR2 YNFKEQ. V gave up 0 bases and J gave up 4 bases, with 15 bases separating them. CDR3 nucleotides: TGTGCCAGCAGCCAAGATCGACGGGGGGCCGGAGAGACCCAGTACTTC. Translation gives CASSQDRRGAGETQYF.

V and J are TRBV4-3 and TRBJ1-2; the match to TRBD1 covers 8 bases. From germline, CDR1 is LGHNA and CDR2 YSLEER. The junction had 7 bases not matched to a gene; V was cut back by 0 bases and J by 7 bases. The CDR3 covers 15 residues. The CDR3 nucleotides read TGCGCCAGCAGCCAAGATACCAGGGGGCGCTCTGGCTACACCTTC. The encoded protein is CASSQDTRGRSGYTF.

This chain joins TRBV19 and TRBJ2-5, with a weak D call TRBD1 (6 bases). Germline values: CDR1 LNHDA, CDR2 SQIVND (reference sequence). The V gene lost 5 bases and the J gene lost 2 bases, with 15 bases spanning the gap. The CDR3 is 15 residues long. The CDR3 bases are TGTGCCAGTAGTGTATCTACAGGGTATCAAGAGACCCAGTACTTC. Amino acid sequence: CASSVSTGYQETQYF.

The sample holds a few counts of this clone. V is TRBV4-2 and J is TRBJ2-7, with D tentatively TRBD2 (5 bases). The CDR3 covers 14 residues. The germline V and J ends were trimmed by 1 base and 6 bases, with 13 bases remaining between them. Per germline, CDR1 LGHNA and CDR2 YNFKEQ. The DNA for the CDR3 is TGTGCCAGCAGCCAAGGTCCTGGCGGGCTCGAGCAGTACTTC. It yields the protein CASSQGPGGLEQYF.